A single sample is the source of the 21 T cell receptor beta chains below, sequenced in a study of cytomegalovirus exposure and HLA in healthy donors. In the PCR, 60 Vbeta and 13 Jbeta primers were used. TCRdb's table, derived via immunoSEQ multiplex PCR, lists solely in-frame clones and lacks some. This sample has roughly 89,000 clones; over 60% occur once, and the top ten carry 20% to 25%. The sample taken for sequencing was PBMCs. Receptors originate from a woman aged 45-65 years in good health and CMV-seropositive.

This clone was counted only a few times. The J gene is TRBJ2-1, the V gene TRBV15; maybe TRBD2 (6 bases). Trimming cost V 8 bases and J 4 bases, with 18 bases left between them. CDR1 LNHNV and CDR2 YYDKDF come from the germline V gene (reference sequence). This CDR3 comprises 15 residues. CDR3 DNA sequence: TGTGCCACCTCAGTAGCCTCGGGGGTTTACAATGAGCAGTTCTTC. Protein: CATSVASGVYNEQFF.

This clone was observed a few times. The gene calls are TRBV7-8 and TRBJ1-5, with 8 bases matching TRBD1. This CDR3 is 17 amino acids long. V gave up 1 base and J gave up 7 bases; unmatched junction bases: 12. The germline V gene has CDR1 SGHVS and CDR2 FQNEAQ. The CDR3 loop reads CASSLDGADRVGQPQHF. CDR3 sequence (DNA): TGTGCCAGCAGCTTAGACGGAGCGGACAGGGTAGGACAGCCCCAGCATTTT.

The rearrangement uses TRBV7-6 and TRBJ2-5; D is undetermined. CDR1 SGHVS and CDR2 FNYEAQ come from the germline V gene. This CDR3 has 11 amino acids. The V end was cut by 4 bases, the J end by 9 bases, with 9 bases between. CDR3: CASSSTVSQYF. The DNA of the CDR3 is TGTGCCAGCAGCTCTACCGTTTCCCAGTACTTC.

This clone was observed a few times. The J gene is TRBJ2-2, the V gene TRBV30, with a tentative D call TRBD2 (7 bases). The CDR3 consists of 20 residues. V lost 2 bases to trimming and J lost 1 base, with 26 bases between them. Per the germline V gene, CDR1 is GTSNPN and CDR2 is SVGIG (reference sequence). Here the CDR3 reads CAWSSTGRASRVLNTGELFF. The CDR3 bases are TGTGCCTGGAGTTCAACAGGGAGGGCTTCCCGCGTCCTGAACACCGGGGAGCTGTTTTTT.

V gene TRBV5-1 combines with J gene TRBJ1-3; TRBD1 aligns across 7 bases. J was trimmed by 1 base and V by 2 bases; bases with no gene match: 9. Germline V gene sequence: CDR1 SGHRS, CDR2 YFSETQ. The CDR3 totals 17 residues. The CDR3 sequence is CASSFTTGVVSGNTIYF. The CDR3 region has the DNA TGCGCCAGCAGCTTCACTACAGGGGTTGTATCTGGAAACACCATATATTTT.

This clone was observed many times. The chain has TRBV2 and TRBJ2-1; 8 bases line up with TRBD2. The CDR3 contains 15 residues. Germline-derived CDR1 and CDR2 are SNHLY and FYNNEI. V gave up 5 bases and J gave up 0 bases; unmatched junction bases: 3. Here the CDR3 reads CASSTGTSSYNEQFF. The CDR3 DNA follows: TGTGCCAGCAGTACCGGGACTAGCTCCTACAATGAGCAGTTCTTC.

The chain joins TRBV25-1 to TRBJ2-7; D perhaps matches TRBD1 (8 bases). The germline V gene encodes CDR1 MGHDK and CDR2 SYGVNS. The CDR3 length is 16 residues. The V end lost 3 bases, the J end lost 3 bases, and 18 bases lay between the germline ends. As DNA, the CDR3 is TGTGCCAGCAGTGATCCAACAGGGGGGGGTCTCTACGAGCAGTACTTC. As protein: CASSDPTGGGLYEQYF.

The chain combines TRBV5-8 with TRBJ1-1, with TRBD1 identical over 8 bases. Looked up from germline, CDR1 is SGHTS and CDR2 is YDEGEE. V was clipped by 0 bases and J by 1 base; unmatched bases: 11. This CDR3 is 18 amino acids long. For the CDR3, the DNA is TGTGCCAGCAGCTTGGCCAGGGGGCGGGTTCTAAGGAACACTGAAGCTTTCTTT. Translation gives CASSLARGRVLRNTEAFF. Full variable domain (remainder filled in from reference TRBV5-8 and TRBJ1-1): EAGVTQSPTHLIKTRGQQATLRCSPISGHTSVYWYQQALGLGLQFLLWYDEGEERNRGNFPPRFSGRQFPNYSSELNVNALELEDSALYLCASSLARGRVLRNTEAFFGQGTRLTVV.

The sample holds a few counts of this clone. In DNA, the CDR3 is TGTGCCAGCAGCATGACAGGGGCTGAAGCTTTCTTT. It codes for CASSMTGAEAFF. V gene TRBV7-6 combines with J gene TRBJ1-1, with 8 bases matching TRBD1. This CDR3 is built from 12 residues. The germline V gene encodes CDR1 SGHVS and CDR2 FNYEAQ. After removal of 5 bases from V and 6 bases from J, the junction contained 2 bases not matched to a gene. The full variable domain, its missing parts supplied by reference TRBV7-6 and TRBJ1-1, is GAGVSQSPRYKVTKRGQDVALRCDPISGHVSLYWYRQALGQGPEFLTYFNYEAQQDKSGLPNDRFSAERPEGSISTLTIQRTEQRDSAMYRCASSMTGAEAFFGQGTRLTVV.

The V and J genes are TRBV5-1 and TRBJ1-1; 8 bases are a match to TRBD1. The CDR3 loop spans 15 amino acids. The V and J ends lost 4 bases and 2 bases, in that order; junction bases with no gene match: 7. Germline assignment: CDR1 SGHRS and CDR2 YFSETQ. The CDR3 loop reads CASSPGQASNTEAFF. CDR3 nucleotides: TGCGCCAGCAGCCCGGGACAGGCATCTAACACTGAAGCTTTCTTT.

This clone was seen only once. The chain couples TRBV9 to TRBJ1-2; D is possibly TRBD1 (5 bases). CDR3 length equals 14 residues. The V end lost 3 bases, the J end lost 4 bases, and 13 bases lay between the germline ends. CDR1 and CDR2 (germline): SGDLS, YYNGEE. The CDR3 DNA reads as TGTGCCAGCAGCGGCCAGGTGGGGGGCTATGGCTACACCTTC. Translation gives CASSGQVGGYGYTF.

V gene TRBV7-9 combines with J gene TRBJ2-2; a possible D gene is TRBD1 (6 bases). CDR1 SEHNR and CDR2 FQNEAQ come from the germline V gene (reference sequence). The CDR3 is made up of 17 amino acids. V lost 3 bases and J lost 0, with 14 bases in between. CDR3 sequence reads: CASSFDPGATNTGELFF. CDR3 coding DNA: TGTGCCAGCAGCTTTGACCCAGGGGCCACGAACACCGGGGAGCTGTTTTTT. Variable domain in full (rest from reference TRBV7-9 and TRBJ2-2): DTGVSQNPRHKITKRGQNVTFRCDPISEHNRLYWYRQTLGQGPEFLTYFQNEAQLEKSRLLSDRFSAERPKGSFSTLEIQRTEQGDSAMYLCASSFDPGATNTGELFFGEGSRLTVL.

This chain's CDR3 is CASSLVGTDSYGYTF. The CDR3, as DNA: TGTGCCAGCAGCTTAGTAGGGACAGACAGCTATGGCTACACCTTC. V gene TRBV7-9 combines with J gene TRBJ1-2; 7 bases map to TRBD1. Germline V gene lookup returns CDR1 SEHNR and CDR2 FQNEAQ (reference sequence). J lost 4 bases, V lost 1 base, and 6 bases had no gene match. This CDR3 is 15 amino acids long.

Only a few counts were recorded for this clone. The V call is TRBV6-1, the J call TRBJ1-1, with D tentatively TRBD1 (5 bases). The CDR3 spans 13 residues. Germline-derived CDR1 and CDR2 are MNHNS and SASEGT. Trimming pared 3 bases from V and 1 base from J, leaving 6 bases between. The CDR3 DNA sequence: TGTGCCAGCAGTGACCAGGGGAACACTGAAGCTTTCTTT. Amino acids: CASSDQGNTEAFF.

This clone was found once. V gene TRBV12-5 combines with J gene TRBJ1-2; D is uncertain. Germline CDR1 reads LGHNT; CDR2 reads FRNRAP. The CDR3 consists of 12 residues. V lost 6 bases and J lost 5, with 10 bases in between. The CDR3 loop reads CASGPGAYGYTF. CDR3 sequence (DNA): TGTGCTAGTGGCCCCGGAGCTTATGGCTACACCTTC.

The V and J genes are TRBV5-1 and TRBJ2-1, with TRBD2 identical over 11 bases. V lost 2 bases and J lost 4; bases outside the gene matches: 2. The CDR3 covers 15 residues. Germline CDR1 SGHRS, CDR2 YFSETQ. The DNA of the CDR3 is TGCGCCAGCAGCTTAGGGACTAGCGGTTACAATGAGCAGTTCTTC. It translates to CASSLGTSGYNEQFF.

The chain is built from TRBV19 and TRBJ1-2, with 8 bases matching TRBD1. This CDR3 has 17 amino acids. CDR1 and CDR2 (germline): LNHDA, SQIVND (reference sequence). V was pared by 3 bases and J by 2 bases, with 11 bases of the junction left unmatched. The CDR3 loop reads CASSITWQGARNYGYTF. CDR3 nucleotides: TGTGCCAGTAGTATTACTTGGCAGGGGGCTCGGAACTATGGCTACACCTTC. The full variable domain, with the rest looked up from reference TRBV19 and TRBJ1-2, is DGGITQSPKYLFRKEGQNVTLSCEQNLNHDAMYWYRQDPGQGLRLIYYSQIVNDFQKGDIAEGYSVSREKKESFPLTVTSAQKNPTAFYLCASSITWQGARNYGYTFGSGTRLTVV.

As for this clone: A junction boundary mismatches the germline segment, possibly from a read error. This chain links TRBV7-9 with TRBJ1-1, with D unresolved. The germline CDR1 and CDR2 sequences are SEHNR and FQNEAQ (reference sequence). The CDR3 has 13 amino acids. The DNA of the CDR3 is TGTTCCAGCAACCTTTTTAGTGACACTGAAGCTTTCTTT. Protein sequence: CSSNLFSDTEAFF.

CDR3 residues: CSVDREGRTDTQYF. CDR3 in DNA: TGCAGCGTTGATCGGGAAGGACGCACAGATACGCAGTATTTT. The gene calls are TRBV29-1 and TRBJ2-3; maybe TRBD2 (5 bases). The CDR3 runs to 14 residues. V shed 3 bases and J shed 1 base, with 11 bases lying between them. Germline CDR1 reads SQVTM; CDR2 reads ANQGSEA.

This chain links TRBV4-3 with TRBJ2-1; 8 nucleotides align to TRBD2. The trim removed 3 bases at V and 4 bases at J, leaving 5 bases unmatched. CDR3 length: 15 residues. Germline V gene sequence: CDR1 LGHNA, CDR2 YSLEER. The DNA of the CDR3 is TGCGCCAGCAGCCACAGCGGGGGAGTTTACAATGAGCAGTTCTTC. It is translated as CASSHSGGVYNEQFF.

This clone appeared once. The genes are TRBV11-1 and TRBJ2-1; 9 bases match TRBD2. CDR1 is SGHAT, CDR2 FQDESV, per germline (reference sequence). The CDR3 is 14 residues long. V trimming: 3 bases; J trimming: 9 bases; junction bases outside the gene matches: 6. CDR3: CASSFGGGASEQFF. The CDR3 bases are TGTGCCAGCAGCTTTGGCGGGGGGGCCTCTGAGCAGTTCTTC.